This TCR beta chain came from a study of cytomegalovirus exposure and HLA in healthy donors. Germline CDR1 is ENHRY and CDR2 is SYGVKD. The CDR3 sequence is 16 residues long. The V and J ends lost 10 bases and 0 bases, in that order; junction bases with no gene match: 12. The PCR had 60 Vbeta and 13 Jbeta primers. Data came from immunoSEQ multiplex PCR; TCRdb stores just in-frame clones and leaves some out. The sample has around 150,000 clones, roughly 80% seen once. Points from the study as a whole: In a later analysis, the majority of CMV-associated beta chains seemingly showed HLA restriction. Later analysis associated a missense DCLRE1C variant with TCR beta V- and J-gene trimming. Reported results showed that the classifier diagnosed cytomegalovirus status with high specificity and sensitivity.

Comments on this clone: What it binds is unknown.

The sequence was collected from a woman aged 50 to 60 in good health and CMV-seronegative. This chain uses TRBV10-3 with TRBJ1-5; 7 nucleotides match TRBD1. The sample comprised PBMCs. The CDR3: CATSPTGTDSNQPQHF. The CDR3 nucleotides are TGTGCCACCTCGCCAACCGGGACAGATAGCAATCAGCCCCAGCATTTT.